The 20 T cell receptor beta chains below were found in one sample sequenced in a study of blood T cell repertoires in COVID-19 (dated by TCRdb to the early 2020s). Receptor amplification or capture employed the immunoSEQ multiplex PCR assay. Drawn from immuneACCESS, this table holds only the in-frame rearrangements with V and J called that TCRdb kept. Clones are partly lost; checked studies trace under half to an unresolved V gene and leave the rest unexplained. Here the sample has fewer than 450,000 clones; about 87% occur a single time. Roughly an eighth of the sample is in the top ten clones. Sequences were obtained from peripheral blood. These receptor sequences come from a woman aged 50 to 60 with COVID-19, enrolled during active disease.

The chain is built from TRBV7-8 and TRBJ1-6; D not certain. V was pared by 4 bases and J by 1 base, with 8 bases between. The CDR3 sequence is 15 residues long. The germline V gene encodes CDR1 SGHVS and CDR2 FQNEAQ. The CDR3 DNA sequence: TGTGCCAGCAGCTCCGAGGTATCCTATAATTCACCCCTCCACTTT. This encodes CASSSEVSYNSPLHF.

This chain links TRBV30 with TRBJ1-3, with a weak D call TRBD1 (5 bases). The CDR3 sequence is 15 residues long. The V gene's germline CDR1 is GTSNPN and CDR2 SVGIG (reference sequence). Trimming stripped 2 bases from V and 2 bases from J, with 13 bases between. CDR3 in DNA: TGTGCCTGGAGTACAGGTCAACTCGCTGGAAACACCATATATTTT. Residues: CAWSTGQLAGNTIYF.

Here the CDR3 DNA reads TGTGCCAGCAGCTTCTCCCAGGGGGGACCCCAGTACTTC. This encodes CASSFSQGGPQYF. V gene TRBV11-2 combines with J gene TRBJ2-5; perhaps TRBD1 as D (7 bases). CDR3 length equals 13 residues. Germline V lookup: CDR1 SGHAT, CDR2 FQNNGV. V shed 3 bases and J shed 9 bases, with 14 bases lying between them. Full variable domain (missing parts from reference TRBV11-2 and TRBJ2-5): EAGVAQSPRYKIIEKRQSVAFWCNPISGHATLYWYQQILGQGPKLLIQFQNNGVVDDSQLPKDRFSAERLKGVDSTLKIQPAKLEDSAVYLCASSFSQGGPQYFGPGTRLLVL.

The chain has TRBV7-8 and TRBJ1-2; 8 bases are shared with TRBD1. After removal of 3 bases from V and 8 bases from J, the junction contained 8 bases not matched to a gene. This CDR3 is built from 14 residues. Germline CDR1 SGHVS, CDR2 FQNEAQ. The CDR3 sequence: CASSFTTGGRGYTF. CDR3 sequence (DNA): TGTGCCAGCAGCTTTACTACAGGGGGTCGAGGCTACACCTTC.

The chain recombines TRBV11-1 with TRBJ2-3, with 7 bases identical to TRBD2. CDR3 length: 15 amino acids. The V segment lost 4 bases and the J segment 0 bases; nucleotides outside the gene matches: 4. The V gene's germline CDR1 is SGHAT and CDR2 FQDESV (reference sequence). This CDR3 is CASSWTTSSTDTQYF. CDR3 DNA sequence: TGTGCCAGCAGCTGGACGACTAGCAGCACAGATACGCAGTATTTT.

The chain is built from TRBV5-1 and TRBJ1-5; tentatively, D is TRBD1 (5 bases). There are 14 residues in the CDR3. The ends were cut back, 0 bases at V and 6 bases at J, with 10 bases in the middle. CDR1 is SGHRS, CDR2 YFSETQ, per germline. CDR3 coding DNA: TGCGCCAGCAGCTTGGGCCAGGGCGTTCAGCCCCAGCATTTT. Protein: CASSLGQGVQPQHF.

The chain employs TRBV5-5 and TRBJ1-1; D is perhaps TRBD1 (6 bases). This CDR3 comprises 14 residues. Trimming shortened V by 5 bases and J by 5 bases, and 16 bases separated the two germline ends. Germline loops: CDR1 SGHKS, CDR2 YYEKEE (reference sequence). The CDR3 region has the DNA TGTGCCAGCAGTTCCCGCGGGGGCGGGACTGAAGCTTTCTTT. Amino acids: CASSSRGGGTEAFF.

The chain employs TRBV9 and TRBJ1-2; D not resolved. Germline-derived CDR1 and CDR2 are SGDLS and YYNGEE. V lost 3 bases and J lost 2, with 11 bases in between. The CDR3 contains 14 residues. The CDR3 is CASSGYSPNYGYTF. DNA for the CDR3: TGTGCCAGCAGCGGGTACAGCCCCAACTATGGCTACACCTTC.

This chain joins TRBV9 and TRBJ2-6; D gene unclear. This CDR3 region has 15 residues. V was shortened by 4 bases and J by 0 bases, with 8 bases between the two germline ends. Germline CDR1 SGDLS, CDR2 YYNGEE. CDR3 sequence (DNA): TGTGCCAGCAGCCCCCCGAGCTCTGGGGCCAACGTCCTGACTTTC. Translating it yields CASSPPSSGANVLTF.

This sequence joins TRBV7-3 and TRBJ2-3; D remains unclear. From germline, CDR1 is SGHTA and CDR2 FQGTGA. This CDR3 region has 14 residues. Between the trimmed V and J ends, which lost 3 bases and 0 bases, there was a span of 7 bases. CDR3 bases: TGTGCCAGCAGCTTTACATCTAGCACAGATACGCAGTATTTT. Encoded protein: CASSFTSSTDTQYF.

The chain carries TRBV2 and TRBJ1-3, with D perhaps matching TRBD1 (6 bases). Germline V CDR1 and CDR2: SNHLY, FYNNEI. Trimming cost V 5 bases and J 0 bases, with 11 bases left between them. The CDR3 loop spans 15 amino acids. Here the CDR3 reads CASSNRANSGNTIYF. CDR3 nucleotides: TGTGCCAGCAGTAACAGGGCCAACTCTGGAAACACCATATATTTT.

The chain links TRBV7-7 to TRBJ2-2, with 8 bases identical to TRBD2. In germline, CDR1 is SSHAT, CDR2 FNYEAQ (reference sequence). The CDR3 loop spans 17 amino acids. The V gene end was trimmed by 2 bases and the J gene end by 6 bases; junction bases not matched to a gene: 11. The CDR3 reads CASSLRGSGELPGELFF. The CDR3 DNA reads as TGTGCCAGCAGCTTAAGGGGTAGCGGGGAACTTCCCGGGGAGCTGTTTTTT. Full variable domain (rest looked up from reference TRBV7-7 and TRBJ2-2): GAGVSQSPRYKVTKRGQDVTLRCDPISSHATLYWYQQALGQGPEFLTYFNYEAQPDKSGLPSDRFSAERPEGSISTLTIQRTEQRDSAMYRCASSLRGSGELPGELFFGEGSRLTVL.

The CDR3 coding sequence is TGTGCCAGCAGTGAAGGGGCCCTTTCACCTGGTACGCAGTATTTT. Translating it yields CASSEGALSPGTQYF. V gene TRBV2 combines with J gene TRBJ2-3; D is undetermined. Deletions cut 1 base from V and 8 bases from J, with 16 bases between. From germline, CDR1 is SNHLY and CDR2 FYNNEI. The CDR3 totals 15 residues. Complete variable domain (other parts from reference TRBV2 and TRBJ2-3): EPEVTQTPSHQVTQMGQEVILRCVPISNHLYFYWYRQILGQKVEFLVSFYNNEISEKSEIFDDQFSVERPDGSNFTLKIRSTKLEDSAMYFCASSEGALSPGTQYFGPGTRLTVL.

The CDR3 nucleotides read TGCAGTGCTCCTTCTCCCGGCTACACCTTC. This sequence encodes CSAPSPGYTF. The chain uses TRBV20-1 and TRBJ1-2; D gene unclear. The germline CDR1 and CDR2 sequences are DFQATT and SNEGSKA (reference sequence). The CDR3 runs to 10 residues. Trimming shortened V by 5 bases and J by 8 bases, and 9 bases separated the two germline ends.

This chain connects TRBV6-1 to TRBJ2-7, with a weak D call TRBD1 (5 bases). The germline V and J ends were trimmed by 3 bases and 1 base, with 16 bases remaining between them. Germline CDR1 MNHNS, CDR2 SASEGT. The CDR3 runs to 16 residues. The CDR3: CASSESPQGRSYEQYF. The CDR3 DNA is TGTGCCAGCAGTGAGTCCCCCCAGGGCAGGTCCTACGAGCAGTACTTC.

V usage is TRBV14 and J usage is TRBJ2-3; TRBD2 agrees at 7 bases. V dropped 1 base and J dropped 1; count of bases not matched to a gene: 14. Germline V gene lookup returns CDR1 SGHDN and CDR2 FVKESK. This CDR3 comprises 19 residues. CDR3 residues: CASSQVGPGGIIGTDTQYF. DNA for the CDR3: TGTGCCAGCAGCCAAGTCGGACCGGGGGGTATTATCGGCACAGATACGCAGTATTTT.

This chain connects TRBV12-5 to TRBJ1-1; TRBD1 might be the D (5 bases). CDR1 and CDR2 from the germline V gene are LGHNT and FRNRAP. V lost 6 bases, J lost 1 base, and 15 bases lay in between. This CDR3 region has 15 residues. CDR3 DNA sequence: TGTGCTAGTGGCCCCTTTGACAGCCCGAACACTGAAGCTTTCTTT. Protein product: CASGPFDSPNTEAFF.

The CDR3 protein is CASSEGGGEAFF. Written as DNA, the CDR3 is TGTGCCAGCAGTGAGGGGGGTGGAGAAGCTTTCTTT. This chain links TRBV25-1 with TRBJ1-1; weak D call: TRBD1 (5 bases). Trimming left V 3 bases short and J 8 bases short, with 10 bases between. The CDR3 totals 12 residues. Germline CDR1 MGHDK, CDR2 SYGVNS.

This clone was seen only once. J is TRBJ2-1 and V is TRBV5-6; 10 bases agree with TRBD1. CDR1 is SGHDT and CDR2 is YYEEEE in the germline V gene. The trim removed 4 bases at V and 1 base at J, leaving 5 bases unmatched. CDR3 size: 16 residues. The chain's CDR3 is CASSPQGQGSYNEQFF. The CDR3 bases are TGTGCCAGCAGCCCCCAGGGACAGGGGTCCTACAATGAGCAGTTCTTC.

J is TRBJ2-7 and V is TRBV5-6; D might be TRBD1 (6 bases). Per germline, CDR1 SGHDT and CDR2 YYEEEE. Trimming pared 0 bases from V and 3 bases from J, leaving 13 bases between. This CDR3 has 15 amino acids. The CDR3 sequence: CASSLAWDILYEQYF. CDR3 sequence (DNA): TGTGCCAGCAGCTTGGCCTGGGACATCCTCTACGAGCAGTACTTC.